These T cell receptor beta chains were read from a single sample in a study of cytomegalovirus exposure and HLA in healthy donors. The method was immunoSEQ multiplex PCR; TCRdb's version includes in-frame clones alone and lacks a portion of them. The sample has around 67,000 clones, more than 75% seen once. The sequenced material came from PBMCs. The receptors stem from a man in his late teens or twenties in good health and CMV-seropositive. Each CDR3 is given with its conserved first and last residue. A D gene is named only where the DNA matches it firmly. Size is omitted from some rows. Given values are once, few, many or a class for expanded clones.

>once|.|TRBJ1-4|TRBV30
CAWRYPLGGTKLFF
TGTGCCTGGAGGTACCCCTTGGGAGGAACGAAACTGTTTTTT
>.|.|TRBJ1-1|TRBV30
CAWGPVNTEAFF
TGTGCCTGGGGCCCCGTGAACACTGAAGCTTTCTTT
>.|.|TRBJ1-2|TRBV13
CASNRRGTGDYYGYTF
TGTGCCAGCAACAGACGCGGGACGGGAGATTACTATGGCTACACCTTC
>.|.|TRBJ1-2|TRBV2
CASSAKERDGYTF
TGTGCCAGCAGTGCAAAGGAGAGGGATGGCTACACCTTC
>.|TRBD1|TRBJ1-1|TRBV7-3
CASSLVVGQGDTEAFF
TGTGCCAGCAGCTTAGTCGTGGGACAGGGGGACACTGAAGCTTTCTTT
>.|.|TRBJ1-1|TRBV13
CASSQGNTEAFF
TGTGCCAGCAGTCAGGGGAACACTGAAGCTTTCTTT
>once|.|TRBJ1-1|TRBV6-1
CASIVGRGGTEAFF
TGTGCCAGCATAGTGGGCAGGGGCGGCACTGAAGCTTTCTTT
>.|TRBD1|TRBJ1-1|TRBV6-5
CASSLGTGAEAFF
TGTGCCAGCAGTCTAGGGACAGGCGCTGAAGCTTTCTTT
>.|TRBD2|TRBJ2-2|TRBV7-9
CASSLSPGLASGELFF
TGTGCCAGCAGCCTTTCCCCGGGACTAGCTTCCGGGGAGCTGTTTTTT
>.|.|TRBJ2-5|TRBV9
CASSVDRQETQYF
TGTGCCAGCAGCGTAGACAGGCAAGAGACCCAGTACTTC
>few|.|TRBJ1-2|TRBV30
CAWSAGGYGYTF
TGTGCCTGGAGCGCCGGGGGGTATGGCTACACCTTC
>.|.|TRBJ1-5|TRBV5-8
CASSWGGEPQHF
TGTGCCAGCAGCTGGGGGGGGGAGCCCCAGCATTTT
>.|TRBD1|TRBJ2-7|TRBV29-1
CSVIGVRGPLYEQYF
TGCAGCGTAATCGGCGTCAGGGGGCCCCTCTACGAGCAGTACTTC
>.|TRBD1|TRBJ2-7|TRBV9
CASSAQGDRDPYEQYF
TGTGCCAGCAGCGCCCAAGGGGACAGGGACCCCTACGAGCAGTACTTC
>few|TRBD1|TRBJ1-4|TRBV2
CASSPGGEKLFF
TGTGCCAGCAGCCCAGGGGGAGAAAAACTGTTTTTT
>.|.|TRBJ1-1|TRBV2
CASIPRLNTEAFF
TGTGCCAGCATCCCAAGACTAAACACTGAAGCTTTCTTT
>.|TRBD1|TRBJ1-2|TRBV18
CASSPRQGNYGYTF
TGTGCCAGCTCACCAAGACAGGGTAACTATGGCTACACCTTC
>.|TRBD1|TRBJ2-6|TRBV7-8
CASSLEDRWGANVLTF
TGTGCCAGCAGCTTGGAGGACAGGTGGGGGGCCAACGTCCTGACTTTC
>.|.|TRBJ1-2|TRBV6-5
CASSPTGGSYGYTF
TGTGCCAGCAGTCCCACCGGGGGATCCTATGGCTACACCTTC
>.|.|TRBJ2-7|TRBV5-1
CASSLAEGRVGEQYF
TGCGCCAGCAGCTTGGCCGAGGGAAGAGTGGGCGAGCAGTACTTC
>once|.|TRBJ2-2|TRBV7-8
CASSRTRTGELFF
TGTGCCAGCAGCCGGACACGCACCGGGGAGCTGTTTTTT
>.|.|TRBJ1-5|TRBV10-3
CAIRSDSNQPQHF
TGTGCCATCAGATCAGATAGCAATCAGCCCCAGCATTTT